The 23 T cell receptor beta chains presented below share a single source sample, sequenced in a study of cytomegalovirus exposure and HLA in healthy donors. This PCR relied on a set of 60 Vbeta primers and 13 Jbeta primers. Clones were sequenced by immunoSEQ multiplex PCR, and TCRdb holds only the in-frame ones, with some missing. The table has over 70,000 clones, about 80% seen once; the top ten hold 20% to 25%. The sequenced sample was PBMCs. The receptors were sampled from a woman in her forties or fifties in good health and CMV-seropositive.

DNA for the CDR3: TGTGCCAGCATCGGACTAGCGGGGGCACTCAGGGAGCAGTACTTC. Its protein product is CASIGLAGALREQYF. The chain combines TRBV6-5 with TRBJ2-7, with 13 nucleotides matching TRBD2. This CDR3 comprises 15 residues. V was pared by 7 bases and J by 7 bases, with 10 bases of the junction left unmatched. Germline assignment: CDR1 MNHEY and CDR2 SVGAGI.

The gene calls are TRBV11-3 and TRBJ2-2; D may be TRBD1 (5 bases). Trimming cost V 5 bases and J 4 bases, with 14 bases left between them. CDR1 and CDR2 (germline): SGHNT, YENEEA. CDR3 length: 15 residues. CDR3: CASSLAKGFTGELFF. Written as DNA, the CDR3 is TGTGCCAGCAGCCTGGCGAAGGGGTTCACCGGGGAGCTGTTTTTT.

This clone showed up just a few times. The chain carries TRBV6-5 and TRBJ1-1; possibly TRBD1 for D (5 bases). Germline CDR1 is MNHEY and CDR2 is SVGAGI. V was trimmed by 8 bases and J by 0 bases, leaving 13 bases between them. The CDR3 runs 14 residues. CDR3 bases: TGTGCCAGCTTTTTGGACATAGTGAACACTGAAGCTTTCTTT. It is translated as CASFLDIVNTEAFF.

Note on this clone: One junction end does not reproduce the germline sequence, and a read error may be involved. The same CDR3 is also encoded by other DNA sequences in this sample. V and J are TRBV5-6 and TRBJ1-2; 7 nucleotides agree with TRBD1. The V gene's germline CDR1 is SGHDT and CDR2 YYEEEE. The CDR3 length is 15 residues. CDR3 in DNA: TGCGCCAGCATACCAACAGGGGATGGTTTTTATGGCTACACCTTC. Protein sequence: CASIPTGDGFYGYTF.

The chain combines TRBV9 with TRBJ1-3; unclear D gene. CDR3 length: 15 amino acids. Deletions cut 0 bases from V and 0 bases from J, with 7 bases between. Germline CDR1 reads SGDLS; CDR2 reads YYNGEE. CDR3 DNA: TGTGCCAGCAGCGTAGCTGAGAGCTCTGGAAACACCATATATTTT. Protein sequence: CASSVAESSGNTIYF.

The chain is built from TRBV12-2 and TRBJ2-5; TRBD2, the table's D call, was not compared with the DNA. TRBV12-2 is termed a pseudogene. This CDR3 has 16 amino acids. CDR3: CASRFWTSGVLETQYF. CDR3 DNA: TGTGCAAGTCGCTTCTGGACTAGCGGGGTTTTAGAGACCCAGTACTTC.

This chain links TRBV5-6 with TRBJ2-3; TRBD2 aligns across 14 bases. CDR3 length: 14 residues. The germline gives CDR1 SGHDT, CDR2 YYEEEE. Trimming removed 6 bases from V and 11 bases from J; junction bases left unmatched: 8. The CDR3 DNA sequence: TGTGCCAGCACCATGACTAGCGGGAGGGCCCTGCAGTATTTT. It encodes CASTMTSGRALQYF. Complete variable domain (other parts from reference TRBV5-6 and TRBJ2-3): DAGVTQSPTHLIKTRGQQVTLRCSPKSGHDTVSWYQQALGQGPQFIFQYYEEEERQRGNFPDRFSGHQFPNYSSELNVNALLLGDSALYLCASTMTSGRALQYFGPGTRLTVL.

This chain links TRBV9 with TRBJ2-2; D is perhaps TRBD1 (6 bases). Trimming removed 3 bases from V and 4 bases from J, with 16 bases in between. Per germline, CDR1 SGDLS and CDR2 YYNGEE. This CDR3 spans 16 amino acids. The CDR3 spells CASSGVGQGRTGELFF. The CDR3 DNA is TGTGCCAGCAGCGGGGTAGGGCAGGGGCGCACCGGGGAGCTGTTTTTT.

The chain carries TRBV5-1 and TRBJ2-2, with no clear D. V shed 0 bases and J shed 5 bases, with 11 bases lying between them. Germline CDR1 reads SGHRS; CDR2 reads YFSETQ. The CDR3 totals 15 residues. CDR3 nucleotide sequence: TGCGCCAGCAGCTTGGTGGTAGCCGGGACCGGGGAGCTGTTTTTT. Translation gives CASSLVVAGTGELFF.

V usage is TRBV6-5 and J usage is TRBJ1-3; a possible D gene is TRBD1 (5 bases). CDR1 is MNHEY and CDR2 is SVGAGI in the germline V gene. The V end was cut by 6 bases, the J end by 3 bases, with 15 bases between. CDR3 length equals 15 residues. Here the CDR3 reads CASRGQGRSGNTIYF. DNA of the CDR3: TGTGCCAGCAGAGGCCAGGGCAGGAGTGGAAACACCATATATTTT.

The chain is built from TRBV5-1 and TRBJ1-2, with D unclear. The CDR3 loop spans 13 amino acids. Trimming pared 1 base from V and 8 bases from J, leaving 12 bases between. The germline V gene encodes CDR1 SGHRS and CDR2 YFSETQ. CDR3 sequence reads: CASSLSPTEGYTF. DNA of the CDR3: TGCGCCAGCAGCTTGAGCCCCACTGAGGGCTACACCTTC.

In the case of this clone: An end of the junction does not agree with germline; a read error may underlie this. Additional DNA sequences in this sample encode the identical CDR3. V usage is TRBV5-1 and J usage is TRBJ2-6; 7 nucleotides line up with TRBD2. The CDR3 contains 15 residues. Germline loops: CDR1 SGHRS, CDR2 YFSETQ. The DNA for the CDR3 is TGCGCTAGCAACCCCGGGGGGTACGGGGCCAACGTCCTGACTTTC. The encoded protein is CASNPGGYGANVLTF.

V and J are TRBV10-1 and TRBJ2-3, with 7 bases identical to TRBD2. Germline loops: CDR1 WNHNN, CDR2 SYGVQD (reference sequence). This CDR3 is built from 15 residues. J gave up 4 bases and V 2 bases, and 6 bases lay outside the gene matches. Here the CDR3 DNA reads TGCGCCAGCAGTGAGATGGGGGGGGGTCCAGATACGCAGTATTTT. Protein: CASSEMGGGPDTQYF.

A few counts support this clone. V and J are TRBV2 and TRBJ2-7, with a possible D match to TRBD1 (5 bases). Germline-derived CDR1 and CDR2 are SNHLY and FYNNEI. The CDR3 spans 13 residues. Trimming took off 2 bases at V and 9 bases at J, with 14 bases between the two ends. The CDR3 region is CASSESRESRQYF. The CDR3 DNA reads TGTGCCAGCAGTGAAAGCAGGGAATCGCGGCAGTACTTC.

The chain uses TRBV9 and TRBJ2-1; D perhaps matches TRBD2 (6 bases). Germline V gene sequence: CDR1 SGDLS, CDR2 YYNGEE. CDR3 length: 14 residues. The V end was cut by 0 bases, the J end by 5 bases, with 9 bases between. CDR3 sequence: CASSVAGANNEQFF. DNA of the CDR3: TGTGCCAGCAGCGTAGCGGGAGCGAACAATGAGCAGTTCTTC. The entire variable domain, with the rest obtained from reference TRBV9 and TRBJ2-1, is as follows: DSGVTQTPKHLITATGQRVTLRCSPRSGDLSVYWYQQSLDQGLQFLIQYYNGEERAKGNILERFSAQQFPDLHSELNLSSLELGDSALYFCASSVAGANNEQFFGPGTRLTVL.

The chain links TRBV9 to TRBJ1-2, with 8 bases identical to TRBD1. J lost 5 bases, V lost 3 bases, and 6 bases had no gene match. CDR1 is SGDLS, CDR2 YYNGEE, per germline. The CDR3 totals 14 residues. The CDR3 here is CASSETGAKYGYTF. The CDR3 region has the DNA TGTGCCAGCAGCGAGACAGGGGCGAAATATGGCTACACCTTC.

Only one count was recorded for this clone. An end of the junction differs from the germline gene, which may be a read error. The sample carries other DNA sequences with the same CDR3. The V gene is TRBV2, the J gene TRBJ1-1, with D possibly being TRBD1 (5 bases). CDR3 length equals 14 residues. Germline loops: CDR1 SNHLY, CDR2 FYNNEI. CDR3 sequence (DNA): TGTGCCAGCCTCCTGGACATAAGGAACACTGAAGCTTTCTTC. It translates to CASLLDIRNTEAFF.

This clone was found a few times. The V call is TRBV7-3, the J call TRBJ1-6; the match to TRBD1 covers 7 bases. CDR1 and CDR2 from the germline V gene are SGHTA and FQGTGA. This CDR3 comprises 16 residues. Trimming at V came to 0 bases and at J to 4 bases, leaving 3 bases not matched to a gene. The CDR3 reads CASSLTPTGYNSPLHF. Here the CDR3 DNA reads TGTGCCAGCAGCTTAACGCCGACAGGGTATAATTCACCCCTCCACTTT. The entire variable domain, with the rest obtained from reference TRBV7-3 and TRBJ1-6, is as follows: GAGVSQTPSNKVTEKGKYVELRCDPISGHTALYWYRQSLGQGPEFLIYFQGTGAADDSGLPNDRFFAVRPEGSVSTLKIQRTERGDSAVYLCASSLTPTGYNSPLHFGNGTRLTVT.

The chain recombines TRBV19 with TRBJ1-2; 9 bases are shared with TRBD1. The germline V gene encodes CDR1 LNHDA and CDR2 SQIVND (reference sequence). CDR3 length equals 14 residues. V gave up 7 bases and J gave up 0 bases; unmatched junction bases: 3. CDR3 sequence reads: CASKGTGSNYGYTF. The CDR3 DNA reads TGTGCCAGTAAGGGGACAGGGTCTAACTATGGCTACACCTTC.

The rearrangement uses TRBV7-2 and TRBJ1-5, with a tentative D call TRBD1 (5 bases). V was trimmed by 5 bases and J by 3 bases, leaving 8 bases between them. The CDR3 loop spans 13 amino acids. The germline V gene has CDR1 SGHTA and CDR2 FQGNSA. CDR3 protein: CASSRQSNQPQHF. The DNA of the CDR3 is TGTGCCAGCAGCCGACAGTCCAATCAGCCCCAGCATTTT.

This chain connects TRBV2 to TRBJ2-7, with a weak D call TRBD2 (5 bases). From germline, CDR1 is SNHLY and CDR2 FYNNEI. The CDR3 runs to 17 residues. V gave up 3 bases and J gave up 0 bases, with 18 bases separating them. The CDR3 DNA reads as TGTGCCAGCAGTGATGTTACTAGTGAATTGAGCTCCTACGAGCAGTACGTC. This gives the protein CASSDVTSELSSYEQYV.

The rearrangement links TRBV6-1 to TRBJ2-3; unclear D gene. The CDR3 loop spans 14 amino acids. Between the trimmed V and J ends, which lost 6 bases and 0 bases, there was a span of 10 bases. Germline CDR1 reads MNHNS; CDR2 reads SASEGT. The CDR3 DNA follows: TGTGCCAGCAGCGAGACTGCTAGCACAGATACGCAGTATTTT. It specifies CASSETASTDTQYF.

The DNA for the CDR3 is TGCGCCAGCAGCTCGGGACTAGCGGGAGTAGATACGCAGTATTTT. Protein sequence: CASSSGLAGVDTQYF. The V and J genes are TRBV5-1 and TRBJ2-3, with 14 bases aligning to TRBD2. Germline loops: CDR1 SGHRS, CDR2 YFSETQ. The CDR3 is 15 amino acids. Unmatched junction bases numbered 2, after V lost 3 bases and J lost 5 bases.